Sequencing of this TCR beta chain was carried out in a study of blood T cell repertoires in COVID-19. Germline assignment: CDR1 SEHNR and CDR2 FQNEAQ (reference sequence). V lost 4 bases and J lost 5, with 18 bases in between. CDR3 size: 16 residues. Sequencing used immunoSEQ multiplex PCR; TCRdb keeps in-frame clones, though not all of them. The sample shows 84,000 or so clones, 87% of them seen only once. V gene TRBV7-9 combines with J gene TRBJ2-1; D possibly corresponds to TRBD1 (5 bases). The sequence came from a man aged 60-69 years with acute or convalescent COVID-19. The sequenced material came from peripheral blood. The CDR3 spells CASSSSGRAYNNEQFF. CDR3 coding DNA: TGTGCCAGCAGCTCAAGTGGCAGGGCTTATAACAATGAGCAGTTCTTC.